One sample yielded the 2 T cell receptor beta chains listed below, sequenced in a study of post-analysis software for immune sequencing data. Their cognate antigens are unknown. Incorporated into the TCR beta cDNA libraries were unique molecular identifiers, which served to reduce PCR and sequencing biases. A single record per CDR3 protein comes from TCRdb applying MiXCR to the PCR reads. The data contain approximately 660,000 distinct CDR3 sequences, 55% to 60% of them seen just once; the ten biggest clones take up 10% to 12%. Findings and caveats of the study: Relative to controls, patients had five TRBV segments at higher frequency, with TRBV5-6, TRBV5-1 and TRBV20-1 among these.

The sample taken for sequencing was blood. Receptors were obtained from a girl aged 2 to 10 with multiple sclerosis.

CDR3 sequence (DNA): TGTGCCAGCAGCCAAGGGCTAGCGGGAGGGACCACAGATACGCAGTATTTT. Residues: CASSQGLAGGTTDTQYF. The chain employs TRBV11-2 and TRBJ2-3; 12 bases map to TRBD2. The CDR3 consists of 17 residues. The J segment lost 2 bases and the V segment lost 5 bases, leaving 8 bases of the junction unmatched. CDR1 is SGHAT and CDR2 is FQNNGV in the germline V gene.

The chain is built from TRBV11-3 and TRBJ1-6; D may be TRBD1 (6 bases). This CDR3 contains 15 residues. V was shortened by 0 bases and J by 13 bases, with 16 bases between the two germline ends. Per the germline V gene, CDR1 is SGHNT and CDR2 is YENEEA. CDR3: CASSLDNQGISPLHF. DNA for the CDR3: TGTGCCAGCAGCTTAGATAACCAGGGGATATCTCCCCTCCACTTT.